This T cell receptor (beta chain) derives from a study of shared clonotypes between healthy human individuals. Profiled with immunoSEQ multiplex PCR; TCRdb holds only in-frame clones, not every one. The data hold some 1,100,000 clones, with around three quarters observed a single time. V shed 0 bases and J shed 2 bases, with 11 bases lying between them. Germline V gene lookup returns CDR1 MGHRA and CDR2 YSYEKL. The CDR3 covers 16 residues. This TCR was sampled from a man between 18 and 29 years old in good health. Some clones in this sample may be carry-over from other donors' samples. Sequences were obtained from memory CD4+ T cells from PBMCs. Described subset: CD45RA-negative fraction. The V and J genes are TRBV4-1 and TRBJ1-3; D may be TRBD1 (5 bases). As DNA, the CDR3 is TGCGCCAGCAGCCAAGACCGGGGGTCCGCTGGAAACACCATATATTTT. The encoded protein is CASSQDRGSAGNTIYF.